The rows below give T cell receptor beta chains drawn from one sample of a study of cytomegalovirus exposure and HLA in healthy donors. This table comes from immunoSEQ multiplex PCR, and its TCRdb copy is limited to in-frame clones, with some not included. Among under 250,000 clones listed, approximately 83% were seen once. The sample comprised PBMCs. These receptors were obtained from a woman aged 45-65 years in good health and CMV-seropositive. Each CDR3 is given with its conserved first and last residue. Each record gives: V gene, J gene, clone size, CDR3 length, D gene, CDR3 protein, CDR3 DNA. A D gene is named only where the DNA matches it firmly. Rows may omit the clone size; those that give it use once, few, many or a size class.

v_gene: TRBV4-3
j_gene: TRBJ1-6
abundance: -
len: 16
d_gene: TRBD1
CDR3aa: CASSQEPGQGDSPLHF
CDR3nt: TGCGCCAGCAGCCAGGAACCGGGACAGGGTGATTCACCCCTCCACTTT

v_gene: TRBV11-3
j_gene: TRBJ2-3
abundance: few
len: 14
d_gene: -
CDR3aa: CASSSGVLGDTQYF
CDR3nt: TGTGCCAGCAGCTCGGGGGTCTTGGGTGATACGCAGTATTTT

v_gene: TRBV19
j_gene: TRBJ2-7
abundance: -
len: 12
d_gene: -
CDR3aa: CASSIATGEQYF
CDR3nt: TGTGCCAGTAGTATAGCCACAGGTGAGCAGTACTTC

v_gene: TRBV30
j_gene: TRBJ1-2
abundance: once
len: 11
d_gene: TRBD1
CDR3aa: CAWTRVTGSTF
CDR3nt: TGTGCCTGGACGCGGGTGACAGGGTCAACCTTC

v_gene: TRBV10-3
j_gene: TRBJ2-1
abundance: -
len: 15
d_gene: TRBD2
CDR3aa: CAISDLAGGPVEQFF
CDR3nt: TGTGCCATCAGCGACTTAGCGGGGGGGCCCGTTGAGCAGTTCTTC

v_gene: TRBV5-1
j_gene: TRBJ1-2
abundance: -
len: 14
d_gene: -
CDR3aa: CASSLRDRRDGYTF
CDR3nt: TGCGCCAGCAGCCTCCGCGACAGGAGAGATGGCTACACCTTC

v_gene: TRBV5-4
j_gene: TRBJ1-1
abundance: -
len: 13
d_gene: -
CDR3aa: CASSFRGGTEAFF
CDR3nt: TGTGCCAGCAGCTTCCGGGGGGGGACTGAAGCTTTCTTT

v_gene: TRBV27
j_gene: TRBJ2-7
abundance: -
len: 15
d_gene: TRBD1
CDR3aa: CASSLGTGITYEQYF
CDR3nt: TGTGCCAGCAGTTTAGGGACAGGGATAACCTACGAGCAGTACTTC

v_gene: TRBV27
j_gene: TRBJ2-1
abundance: -
len: 16
d_gene: TRBD2
CDR3aa: CASRPPAGTNYNEQFF
CDR3nt: TGTGCCAGCAGACCCCCCGCCGGGACTAACTACAATGAGCAGTTCTTC

v_gene: TRBV11-2
j_gene: TRBJ2-5
abundance: -
len: 17
d_gene: TRBD2
CDR3aa: CASSLDHLAGPQETQYF
CDR3nt: TGTGCCAGCAGCTTAGATCACCTAGCGGGGCCCCAAGAGACCCAGTACTTC

v_gene: TRBV29-1
j_gene: TRBJ1-1
abundance: -
len: 11
d_gene: -
CDR3aa: CSDGGRTEAFF
CDR3nt: TGCAGCGACGGGGGGCGGACTGAAGCTTTCTTT

v_gene: TRBV7-8
j_gene: TRBJ2-5
abundance: -
len: 14
d_gene: -
CDR3aa: CASSLGRQQETQYF
CDR3nt: TGTGCCAGCAGCTTAGGCAGGCAGCAAGAGACCCAGTACTTC

v_gene: TRBV28
j_gene: TRBJ1-1
abundance: -
len: 14
d_gene: TRBD1
CDR3aa: CASSIRQGWTEAFF
CDR3nt: TGTGCCAGCAGTATTCGACAGGGATGGACTGAAGCTTTCTTT

v_gene: TRBV6-5
j_gene: TRBJ1-1
abundance: -
len: 15
d_gene: -
CDR3aa: CASSYSLRGNTEAFF
CDR3nt: TGTGCCAGCAGTTACTCCCTCAGGGGAAACACTGAAGCTTTCTTT

v_gene: TRBV7-2
j_gene: TRBJ2-2
abundance: -
len: 17
d_gene: TRBD2
CDR3aa: CASSLVASGENTGELFF
CDR3nt: TGTGCCAGCAGCTTAGTAGCTAGCGGGGAGAACACCGGGGAGCTGTTTTTT

v_gene: TRBV7-8
j_gene: TRBJ2-7
abundance: -
len: 14
d_gene: TRBD1
CDR3aa: CASSITGQNYEQYF
CDR3nt: TGTGCCAGCAGCATAACGGGACAGAACTACGAGCAGTACTTC

v_gene: TRBV29-1
j_gene: TRBJ1-3
abundance: -
len: 13
d_gene: TRBD1
CDR3aa: CSARTGRGNTIYF
CDR3nt: TGCAGCGCCCGGACAGGGCGAGGAAACACCATATATTTT

v_gene: TRBV10-3
j_gene: TRBJ1-2
abundance: -
len: 15
d_gene: -
CDR3aa: CAISESQGTVYGYTF
CDR3nt: TGTGCCATCAGTGAGTCACAGGGTACGGTATATGGCTACACCTTC

v_gene: TRBV10-3
j_gene: TRBJ1-1
abundance: -
len: 12
d_gene: -
CDR3aa: CAISKQGSEAFF
CDR3nt: TGTGCCATCTCCAAACAGGGATCTGAAGCTTTCTTT

v_gene: TRBV28
j_gene: TRBJ1-1
abundance: -
len: 16
d_gene: -
CDR3aa: CASSLGYAGSNTEAFF
CDR3nt: TGTGCCAGCAGTTTAGGGTATGCGGGATCGAACACTGAAGCTTTCTTT

v_gene: TRBV21-1
j_gene: TRBJ1-1
abundance: -
len: 10
d_gene: -
CDR3aa: CASQEEEAFF
CDR3nt: TGTGCCAGCCAAGAAGAGGAAGCTTTCTTT

v_gene: TRBV27
j_gene: TRBJ1-2
abundance: -
len: 13
d_gene: -
CDR3aa: CASSLVGQHGYTF
CDR3nt: TGTGCCAGCAGTTTAGTCGGACAGCATGGCTACACCTTC

v_gene: TRBV18
j_gene: TRBJ1-3
abundance: -
len: 14
d_gene: -
CDR3aa: CASSPAGSGNTIYF
CDR3nt: TGTGCCAGCTCACCAGCCGGTTCTGGAAACACCATATATTTT

v_gene: TRBV28
j_gene: TRBJ1-4
abundance: -
len: 15
d_gene: -
CDR3aa: CASSFQGSTNEKLFF
CDR3nt: TGTGCCAGCAGTTTCCAGGGCTCCACTAATGAAAAACTGTTTTTT

v_gene: TRBV19
j_gene: TRBJ2-2
abundance: -
len: 18
d_gene: TRBD1
CDR3aa: CASSSSRDRGSYTGELFF
CDR3nt: TGTGCCAGTAGTTCGTCCCGGGACAGGGGTTCATACACCGGGGAGCTGTTTTTT

v_gene: TRBV5-1
j_gene: TRBJ2-1
abundance: -
len: 15
d_gene: TRBD1
CDR3aa: CASSGTGGALGEQFF
CDR3nt: TGCGCCAGCAGCGGCACAGGGGGCGCGTTAGGTGAGCAGTTCTTC

v_gene: TRBV6-1
j_gene: TRBJ2-3
abundance: few
len: 15
d_gene: -
CDR3aa: CASSEAATPLDTQYF
CDR3nt: TGTGCCAGCAGTGAAGCAGCTACCCCCCTGGATACGCAGTATTTT

v_gene: TRBV18
j_gene: TRBJ1-4
abundance: few
len: 14
d_gene: -
CDR3aa: CASSFSATNEKLFF
CDR3nt: TGTGCCAGCTCCTTTTCTGCAACTAATGAAAAACTGTTTTTT

v_gene: TRBV2
j_gene: TRBJ2-5
abundance: -
len: 14
d_gene: -
CDR3aa: CASKEGRIGETQYF
CDR3nt: TGTGCCAGCAAGGAGGGGCGCATTGGCGAGACCCAGTACTTC

v_gene: TRBV4-1
j_gene: TRBJ2-7
abundance: once
len: 15
d_gene: TRBD2
CDR3aa: CASSHSSGGDYEQYF
CDR3nt: TGCGCCAGCAGCCACTCTAGCGGGGGGGACTACGAGCAGTACTTC

v_gene: TRBV19
j_gene: TRBJ1-6
abundance: once
len: 13
d_gene: TRBD1
CDR3aa: CASDRGTNSPLHF
CDR3nt: TGTGCCAGCGACAGGGGGACAAATTCACCCCTCCACTTT

v_gene: TRBV6-6
j_gene: TRBJ2-5
abundance: -
len: 13
d_gene: -
CDR3aa: CASSGQIQQTQYF
CDR3nt: TGTGCCAGCAGCGGACAGATTCAACAGACCCAGTACTTC

v_gene: TRBV11-3
j_gene: TRBJ2-2
abundance: -
len: 16
d_gene: TRBD2
CDR3aa: CASSPRSGGNTGELFF
CDR3nt: TGTGCCAGCAGCCCCCGGTCGGGGGGGAACACCGGGGAGCTGTTTTTT

v_gene: TRBV5-1
j_gene: TRBJ1-1
abundance: -
len: 17
d_gene: TRBD1
CDR3aa: CASSPEGTGGLATEAFF
CDR3nt: TGCGCCAGCAGCCCGGAGGGGACAGGGGGCCTGGCCACTGAAGCTTTCTTT

v_gene: TRBV7-2
j_gene: TRBJ1-2
abundance: -
len: 16
d_gene: TRBD1
CDR3aa: CASRPASGQGYYGYTF
CDR3nt: TGTGCCAGCAGACCCGCCTCCGGACAGGGTTACTATGGCTACACCTTC

v_gene: TRBV6-1
j_gene: TRBJ1-5
abundance: -
len: 13
d_gene: -
CDR3aa: CATFGDKRQPQHF
CDR3nt: TGTGCCACCTTCGGGGACAAGCGACAGCCCCAGCATTTT

v_gene: TRBV4-3
j_gene: TRBJ2-1
abundance: once
len: 16
d_gene: -
CDR3aa: CASSQGSGTPYNEQFF
CDR3nt: TGCGCCAGCAGCCAAGGGTCTGGTACTCCCTACAATGAGCAGTTCTTC

v_gene: TRBV27
j_gene: TRBJ2-7
abundance: few
len: 14
d_gene: -
CDR3aa: CASSLRDNSYEQYF
CDR3nt: TGTGCCAGCAGTTTACGGGACAACTCCTACGAGCAGTACTTC

v_gene: TRBV6-5
j_gene: TRBJ2-5
abundance: -
len: 13
d_gene: TRBD1
CDR3aa: CASSYDRGRTQYF
CDR3nt: TGTGCCAGCAGTTACGACAGGGGGCGGACCCAGTACTTC

v_gene: TRBV5-1
j_gene: TRBJ2-3
abundance: -
len: 17
d_gene: TRBD2
CDR3aa: CASSLVAGGSSTDTQYF
CDR3nt: TGCGCCAGCAGCTTGGTGGCGGGGGGATCTAGCACAGATACGCAGTATTTT

v_gene: TRBV4-1
j_gene: TRBJ2-5
abundance: -
len: 15
d_gene: TRBD2
CDR3aa: CASSDFGSSGRTQYF
CDR3nt: TGCGCCAGCAGCGATTTTGGTTCTAGCGGCAGGACCCAGTACTTC

v_gene: TRBV18
j_gene: TRBJ1-4
abundance: -
len: 14
d_gene: -
CDR3aa: CASSQGQNNEKLFF
CDR3nt: TGTGCCAGCTCACAAGGACAGAACAATGAAAAACTGTTTTTT

v_gene: TRBV2
j_gene: TRBJ2-5
abundance: -
len: 16
d_gene: -
CDR3aa: CASSEIRGRVQETQYF
CDR3nt: TGTGCCAGCAGTGAAATCAGGGGACGGGTGCAAGAGACCCAGTACTTC

v_gene: TRBV30
j_gene: TRBJ1-6
abundance: -
len: 13
d_gene: TRBD1
CDR3aa: CAWNGQGGSPLHF
CDR3nt: TGTGCCTGGAACGGACAGGGGGGATCACCCCTCCACTTT

v_gene: TRBV5-4
j_gene: TRBJ2-3
abundance: -
len: 13
d_gene: -
CDR3aa: CASSLAGTDTQYF
CDR3nt: TGTGCCAGCAGCTTGGCGGGCACAGATACGCAGTATTTT

v_gene: TRBV9
j_gene: TRBJ1-1
abundance: -
len: 15
d_gene: TRBD1
CDR3aa: CASSPRGQLNTEAFF
CDR3nt: TGTGCCAGCAGCCCAAGGGGACAGTTGAACACTGAAGCTTTCTTT

v_gene: TRBV5-4
j_gene: TRBJ2-5
abundance: -
len: 16
d_gene: TRBD1
CDR3aa: CASSFPGQGSQETQYF
CDR3nt: TGTGCCAGCAGCTTCCCGGGACAGGGGAGCCAAGAGACCCAGTACTTC

v_gene: TRBV4-1
j_gene: TRBJ1-6
abundance: few
len: 17
d_gene: TRBD1
CDR3aa: CASSQGNPNRGNSPLHF
CDR3nt: TGCGCCAGCAGCCAAGGGAACCCGAACAGGGGCAATTCACCCCTCCACTTT

v_gene: TRBV9
j_gene: TRBJ2-3
abundance: -
len: 15
d_gene: TRBD2
CDR3aa: CASSVVGLASDTQYF
CDR3nt: TGTGCCAGCAGCGTAGTGGGACTAGCGAGCGATACGCAGTATTTT

v_gene: TRBV6-5
j_gene: TRBJ2-7
abundance: -
len: 15
d_gene: TRBD2
CDR3aa: CASIRTSYGSYEQYF
CDR3nt: TGTGCCAGCATCAGGACTAGCTATGGCTCCTACGAGCAGTACTTC

v_gene: TRBV5-1
j_gene: TRBJ1-2
abundance: -
len: 13
d_gene: TRBD1
CDR3aa: CASRTGDNYGYTF
CDR3nt: TGCGCCAGCAGGACAGGGGACAACTATGGCTACACCTTC

v_gene: TRBV10-2
j_gene: TRBJ1-5
abundance: -
len: 15
d_gene: -
CDR3aa: CASRDPHKGDQPQHF
CDR3nt: TGCGCCAGCAGAGACCCCCATAAGGGGGATCAGCCCCAGCATTTT

v_gene: TRBV15
j_gene: TRBJ1-1
abundance: few
len: 15
d_gene: -
CDR3aa: CATSSGRQTNTEAFF
CDR3nt: TGTGCCACCAGCTCGGGTCGACAGACGAACACTGAAGCTTTCTTT

v_gene: TRBV27
j_gene: TRBJ2-1
abundance: -
len: 13
d_gene: -
CDR3aa: CASGFRGRGEQFF
CDR3nt: TGTGCCAGCGGATTCAGGGGTCGTGGTGAGCAGTTCTTC

v_gene: TRBV5-1
j_gene: TRBJ1-2
abundance: -
len: 18
d_gene: TRBD1
CDR3aa: CASTRGRQGTPSNYGYTF
CDR3nt: TGCGCCAGCACTAGAGGTCGACAGGGGACCCCGAGTAACTATGGCTACACCTTC

v_gene: TRBV2
j_gene: TRBJ1-1
abundance: few
len: 15
d_gene: TRBD1
CDR3aa: CASSNRGVMNTEAFF
CDR3nt: TGTGCCAGCAGCAACAGGGGCGTGATGAACACTGAAGCTTTCTTT

v_gene: TRBV7-2
j_gene: TRBJ2-5
abundance: -
len: 16
d_gene: TRBD2
CDR3aa: CASSLITSGGQETQYF
CDR3nt: TGTGCCAGCAGCTTAATAACTAGCGGGGGCCAAGAGACCCAGTACTTC